These T cell receptor beta chains were read from a single sample in a study of shared clonotypes between healthy human individuals. The protocol was immunoSEQ multiplex PCR, while the TCRdb copy is restricted to in-frame clones and leaves out a portion. The sample gives roughly 810,000 clones, about 96% of which show up once; roughly 0.23% is in the top ten. The specimen sequenced was naive CD8+ T cells sorted from blood. These receptors came from a man aged 25 to 40 in good health. Both conserved end residues are part of each CDR3. The order of the fields is CDR3 protein, CDR3 DNA, D gene, J gene, clone size, V gene. A D gene is named only where the DNA matches it firmly. Some rows have no size entry. The others give once, few or many, or a class for an expanded clone.

CDR3aa: CASSPLGEGRVRQETQYF; CDR3nt: TGTGCCAGCTCACCACTCGGCGAGGGGAGGGTTCGCCAAGAGACCCAGTACTTC; d_gene: TRBD2; j_gene: TRBJ2-5; abundance: -; v_gene: TRBV18
CDR3aa: CASSPRPGAGEGNNEQFF; CDR3nt: TGCGCCAGCAGCCCCCGCCCAGGAGCGGGAGAAGGAAACAATGAGCAGTTCTTC; d_gene: TRBD2; j_gene: TRBJ2-1; abundance: -; v_gene: TRBV4-1
CDR3aa: CSVEQGAVEQFF; CDR3nt: TGCAGCGTTGAACAGGGGGCGGTTGAGCAGTTCTTC; d_gene: TRBD1; j_gene: TRBJ2-1; abundance: -; v_gene: TRBV29-1
CDR3aa: CASSTYRDTDTQYF; CDR3nt: TGTGCCAGCAGTACATACAGGGACACAGATACGCAGTATTTT; d_gene: -; j_gene: TRBJ2-3; abundance: -; v_gene: TRBV27
CDR3aa: CASSHKGQVSEAFF; CDR3nt: TGCGCCAGCAGCCATAAAGGACAGGTGTCTGAAGCTTTCTTT; d_gene: TRBD1; j_gene: TRBJ1-1; abundance: -; v_gene: TRBV4-1
CDR3aa: CASRPIHSSAGRGYEQYF; CDR3nt: TGTGCAAGTCGCCCCATACATTCGTCCGCGGGCCGTGGCTACGAGCAGTACTTC; d_gene: -; j_gene: TRBJ2-7; abundance: -; v_gene: TRBV12-2
CDR3aa: CASSTTHSYEQYF; CDR3nt: TGTGCCAGCAGTACGACCCACTCCTACGAGCAGTACTTC; d_gene: -; j_gene: TRBJ2-7; abundance: -; v_gene: TRBV27
CDR3aa: CASSTDYEQYF; CDR3nt: TGTGCCTCATCTACCGACTACGAGCAGTACTTC; d_gene: -; j_gene: TRBJ2-7; abundance: -; v_gene: TRBV10-3
CDR3aa: CASSAGISKADTQYF; CDR3nt: TGTGCCAGCAGTGCCGGGATTAGCAAGGCAGATACGCAGTATTTT; d_gene: -; j_gene: TRBJ2-3; abundance: -; v_gene: TRBV28
CDR3aa: CASAPGLAGVGEQYF; CDR3nt: TGTGCCAGCGCACCGGGACTAGCGGGAGTTGGCGAGCAGTACTTC; d_gene: TRBD2; j_gene: TRBJ2-7; abundance: -; v_gene: TRBV9
CDR3aa: CASSFDQGNYEQYF; CDR3nt: TGTGCCAGCAGTTTTGATCAGGGGAACTACGAGCAGTACTTC; d_gene: -; j_gene: TRBJ2-7; abundance: -; v_gene: TRBV5-5
CDR3aa: CAWSETGLYGYTF; CDR3nt: TGTGCCTGGAGCGAAACGGGGCTCTATGGCTACACCTTC; d_gene: -; j_gene: TRBJ1-2; abundance: -; v_gene: TRBV30
CDR3aa: CASSPLKGTNYEQYF; CDR3nt: TGTGCCAGCAGTCCCTTGAAAGGTACAAACTACGAGCAGTACTTC; d_gene: -; j_gene: TRBJ2-7; abundance: -; v_gene: TRBV28
CDR3aa: CSVGRLFF; CDR3nt: TGCAGCGTAGGCAGGCTGTTTTTT; d_gene: -; j_gene: TRBJ2-2; abundance: -; v_gene: TRBV29-1
CDR3aa: CASRPGTGTDTQYF; CDR3nt: TGTGCCAGCAGACCTGGGACAGGAACAGATACGCAGTATTTT; d_gene: TRBD1; j_gene: TRBJ2-3; abundance: -; v_gene: TRBV28
CDR3aa: CASSYSNGEAFF; CDR3nt: TGTGCCAGCAGTTACTCTAATGGTGAAGCTTTCTTT; d_gene: -; j_gene: TRBJ1-1; abundance: once; v_gene: TRBV6-6
CDR3aa: CASSLGPGTYEQYF; CDR3nt: TGTGCCAGCAGCTTAGGTCCGGGAACCTACGAGCAGTACTTC; d_gene: -; j_gene: TRBJ2-7; abundance: -; v_gene: TRBV7-2
CDR3aa: CASSLGQNEYYTEAFF; CDR3nt: TGTGCCAGCTCACTGGGACAGAACGAATACTACACTGAAGCTTTCTTT; d_gene: TRBD1; j_gene: TRBJ1-1; abundance: -; v_gene: TRBV18
CDR3aa: CASSLEREGRYIQYF; CDR3nt: TGTGCCAGCAGCTTAGAGCGGGAGGGCCGTTACATTCAGTACTTC; d_gene: TRBD2; j_gene: TRBJ2-4; abundance: -; v_gene: TRBV7-9
CDR3aa: CASSLRMSNEQFF; CDR3nt: TGTGCCAGCAGCTTACGGATGAGCAATGAGCAGTTCTTC; d_gene: -; j_gene: TRBJ2-1; abundance: -; v_gene: TRBV14
CDR3aa: CASSVEVSGGSADTQYF; CDR3nt: TGTGCCAGCAGCGTAGAGGTATCGGGCGGGAGCGCAGATACGCAGTATTTT; d_gene: TRBD2; j_gene: TRBJ2-3; abundance: -; v_gene: TRBV9
CDR3aa: CASSDSRGYYQPQHF; CDR3nt: TGTGCCAGCAGTGACTCCCGGGGGTATTATCAGCCCCAGCATTTT; d_gene: -; j_gene: TRBJ1-5; abundance: -; v_gene: TRBV6-1
CDR3aa: CASSSELAGTSTDTQYF; CDR3nt: TGTGCCAGCAGCTCGGAGCTAGCGGGGACTAGCACAGATACGCAGTATTTT; d_gene: TRBD2; j_gene: TRBJ2-3; abundance: -; v_gene: TRBV7-9
CDR3aa: CATGRPWLYGYTF; CDR3nt: TGTGCCACCGGTCGGCCTTGGCTTTATGGCTACACCTTC; d_gene: -; j_gene: TRBJ1-2; abundance: -; v_gene: TRBV25-1
CDR3aa: CASSGIGTSVYNEQFF; CDR3nt: TGTGCCAGCAGCGGGATCGGGACTAGCGTTTACAATGAGCAGTTCTTC; d_gene: TRBD2; j_gene: TRBJ2-1; abundance: -; v_gene: TRBV9
CDR3aa: CASSLDGTNSGNTIYF; CDR3nt: TGCGCCAGCAGCTTGGACGGAACCAACTCTGGAAACACCATATATTTT; d_gene: -; j_gene: TRBJ1-3; abundance: -; v_gene: TRBV5-1
CDR3aa: CASSSLRDIRQETQYF; CDR3nt: TGTGCCAGCAGTTCACTCCGGGACATACGCCAAGAGACCCAGTACTTC; d_gene: -; j_gene: TRBJ2-5; abundance: -; v_gene: TRBV11-2
CDR3aa: CASSQGRGSRSGEQFF; CDR3nt: TGCGCCAGCAGCCAAGGGCGGGGGAGTCGTAGTGGTGAGCAGTTCTTC; d_gene: TRBD2; j_gene: TRBJ2-1; abundance: -; v_gene: TRBV4-1
CDR3aa: CASSYSSGYGYEQYF; CDR3nt: TGTGCCAGCAGTTACTCTTCGGGATATGGCTACGAGCAGTACTTC; d_gene: -; j_gene: TRBJ2-7; abundance: -; v_gene: TRBV6-5
CDR3aa: CASSFFNTGELFF; CDR3nt: TGTGCCAGCTCATTTTTTAACACCGGGGAGCTGTTTTTT; d_gene: -; j_gene: TRBJ2-2; abundance: once; v_gene: TRBV27
CDR3aa: CASSFEVRGSKLFF; CDR3nt: TGTGCCAGCAGCTTCGAAGTGAGGGGCTCGAAACTGTTTTTT; d_gene: -; j_gene: TRBJ1-4; abundance: -; v_gene: TRBV5-8
CDR3aa: CSGMDALYEQYF; CDR3nt: TGCAGCGGGATGGACGCCCTCTACGAGCAGTACTTC; d_gene: -; j_gene: TRBJ2-7; abundance: -; v_gene: TRBV29-1
CDR3aa: CASRGDRLSTEAFF; CDR3nt: TGTGCCAGCAGGGGGGACAGACTTTCTACTGAAGCTTTCTTT; d_gene: TRBD1; j_gene: TRBJ1-1; abundance: -; v_gene: TRBV7-9
CDR3aa: CASSPDRFPNTGELFF; CDR3nt: TGTGCCAGCAGCCCGGACAGATTCCCGAACACCGGGGAGCTGTTTTTT; d_gene: -; j_gene: TRBJ2-2; abundance: -; v_gene: TRBV5-6
CDR3aa: CASSLYLGQGGTDTQYF; CDR3nt: TGTGCCAGCAGTTTATATCTGGGACAGGGGGGGACAGATACGCAGTATTTT; d_gene: TRBD1; j_gene: TRBJ2-3; abundance: -; v_gene: TRBV28
CDR3aa: CASSSPAGQGAGTEAFF; CDR3nt: TGTGCCAGCAGCTCCCCCGCCGGACAGGGGGCTGGAACTGAAGCTTTCTTT; d_gene: TRBD1; j_gene: TRBJ1-1; abundance: -; v_gene: TRBV13
CDR3aa: CASSLGGYPQETQYF; CDR3nt: TGTGCCAGCAGCTTAGGAGGGTACCCCCAAGAGACCCAGTACTTC; d_gene: -; j_gene: TRBJ2-5; abundance: -; v_gene: TRBV11-2
CDR3aa: CASSFVQGARETQYF; CDR3nt: TGTGCCAGCAGCTTCGTGCAGGGGGCGCGGGAGACCCAGTACTTC; d_gene: TRBD1; j_gene: TRBJ2-5; abundance: -; v_gene: TRBV7-2
CDR3aa: CASSSDLKPTNEQFF; CDR3nt: TGTGCCAGCAGCTCCGACCTGAAGCCAACCAATGAGCAGTTCTTC; d_gene: -; j_gene: TRBJ2-1; abundance: -; v_gene: TRBV11-1
CDR3aa: CASSVGGTGLAYTQYF; CDR3nt: TGTGCCAGCAGCGTAGGGGGGACAGGTCTTGCATATACGCAGTATTTT; d_gene: TRBD1; j_gene: TRBJ2-3; abundance: -; v_gene: TRBV9
CDR3aa: CASSLSPLQDNEQFF; CDR3nt: TGTGCCAGCAGCTTATCACCATTACAGGACAATGAGCAGTTCTTC; d_gene: -; j_gene: TRBJ2-1; abundance: -; v_gene: TRBV5-6
CDR3aa: CASSPLGGAEEKLFF; CDR3nt: TGTGCCAGCAGTCCCCTCGGGGGGGCCGAAGAAAAACTGTTTTTT; d_gene: -; j_gene: TRBJ1-4; abundance: -; v_gene: TRBV28
CDR3aa: CASGVGGAGEQYF; CDR3nt: TGTGCCAGCGGGGTCGGAGGGGCTGGTGAGCAGTACTTC; d_gene: -; j_gene: TRBJ2-7; abundance: -; v_gene: TRBV6-5